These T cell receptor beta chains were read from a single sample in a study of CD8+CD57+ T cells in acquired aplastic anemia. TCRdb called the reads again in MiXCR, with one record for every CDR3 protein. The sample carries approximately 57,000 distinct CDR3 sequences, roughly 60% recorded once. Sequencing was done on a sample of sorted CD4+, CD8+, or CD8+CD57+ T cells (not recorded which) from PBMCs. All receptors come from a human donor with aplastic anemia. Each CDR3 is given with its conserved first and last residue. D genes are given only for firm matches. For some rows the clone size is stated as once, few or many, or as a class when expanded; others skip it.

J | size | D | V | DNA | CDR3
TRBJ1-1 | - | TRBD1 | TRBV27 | TGTGCCAGCAGTAATAGACAGGGCGCGACCAACACTGAAGCTTTCTTT | CASSNRQGATNTEAFF
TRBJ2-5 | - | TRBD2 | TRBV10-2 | TGCGCCAGCCGACTAGCGGGGGGTGGCTATGAGACCCAGTACTTC | CASRLAGGGYETQYF
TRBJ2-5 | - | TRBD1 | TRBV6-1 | TGTGCCAGCAGTGCCTGGGGACAGGCGGAAGAGACCCAGTACTTC | CASSAWGQAEETQYF
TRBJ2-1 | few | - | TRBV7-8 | TGTGCCAGCAGCTTTTGGAGGGGGGTCTCCTACAATGAGCAGTTCTTC | CASSFWRGVSYNEQFF
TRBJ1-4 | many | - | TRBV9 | TGTGCCAGCAGCGTAGATGGGGGGCAGGCGGCTAATGAAAAACTGTTTTTT | CASSVDGGQAANEKLFF
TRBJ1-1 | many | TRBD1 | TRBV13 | TGTGCCAGCAGCTTAGTTGACAGGGGTACTGAAGCTTTCTTT | CASSLVDRGTEAFF
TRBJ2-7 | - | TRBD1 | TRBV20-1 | TGCAGTGGGGACAGATTAAACTACGAGCAGTACTTC | CSGDRLNYEQYF
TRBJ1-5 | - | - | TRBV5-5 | TGTGCCAGCAGCTTGGGGGGCTCTGGCAATCAGCCCCAGCATTTT | CASSLGGSGNQPQHF
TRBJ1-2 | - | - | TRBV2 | TGTGCCAGCAGTCCTAGGGGGGACGAGTATGGCTACACCTTC | CASSPRGDEYGYTF
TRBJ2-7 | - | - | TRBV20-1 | TGCAGTGCCCAGGGGGGGGACTCCTACGAGCAGTACTTC | CSAQGGDSYEQYF
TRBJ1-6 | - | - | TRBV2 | TGTGCCAGCAGTGAAGAAACAGGGATAGGCTCACCCCTCCACTTT | CASSEETGIGSPLHF
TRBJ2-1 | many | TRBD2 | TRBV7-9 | TGTGCCAGCAGCTTAGGCAGGGTAGCGGGGGGGCCTAGTGAGCAGTTCTTC | CASSLGRVAGGPSEQFF
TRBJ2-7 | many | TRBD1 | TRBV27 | TGTGCCAGCAGTGGCAGGGGGACCTACGAGCAGTACTTC | CASSGRGTYEQYF
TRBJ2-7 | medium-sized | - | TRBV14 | TGTGCCAGCAGCCAAGTTATCTACGAGCAGTACTTC | CASSQVIYEQYF
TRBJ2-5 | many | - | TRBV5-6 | TGTGCCAGCAGCTTGGTTAAAGAGACCCAGTACTTC | CASSLVKETQYF
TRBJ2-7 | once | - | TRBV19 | TGTGCCAGTAGTACGTCCCTAGGTGCCGAACAGTACTTC | CASSTSLGAEQYF
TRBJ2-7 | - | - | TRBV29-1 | TGCAGCGTGGACTCAGGGAATCAGTACTTC | CSVDSGNQYF
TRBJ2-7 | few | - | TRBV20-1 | TGCAGTGCTAGAGATCTTGGGGGGAGGAGCACCGGGGAGCAGTACTTC | CSARDLGGRSTGEQYF
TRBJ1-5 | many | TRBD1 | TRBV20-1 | TGCAGTGCCGGGACAGAGAATCAGCCCCAGCATTTT | CSAGTENQPQHF
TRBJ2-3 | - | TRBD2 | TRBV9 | TGTGCCAGCAGCGTCTCCCCACGTTCACTAGCGGATCTCACAGATACGCAGTATTTT | CASSVSPRSLADLTDTQYF
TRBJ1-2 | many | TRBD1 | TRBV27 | TGTGCCAGCAGTTCCGGGACAGGGGGCCAATATGGCTACACCTTC | CASSSGTGGQYGYTF
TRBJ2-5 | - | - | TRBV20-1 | TGCAGTGCTGCCCGGAGAAGCCGAGAGACCCAGTACTTC | CSAARRSRETQYF
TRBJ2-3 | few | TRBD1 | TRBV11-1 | TGTGCCAGCAGCACGCCGACAGGGATGGGAGATACGCAGTATTTT | CASSTPTGMGDTQYF
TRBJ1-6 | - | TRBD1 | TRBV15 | TGTGCCACCAGCAGAACAGGGGATAATTCACCCCTCCACTTT | CATSRTGDNSPLHF
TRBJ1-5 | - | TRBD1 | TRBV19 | TGTGCCAGTAGTAACAACAGGGGTACGGCCCAGCATTTT | CASSNNRGTAQHF
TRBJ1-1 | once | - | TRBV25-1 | TGTGCCAGCGTGGGTGCGGGAGCTTTCTTT | CASVGAGAFF
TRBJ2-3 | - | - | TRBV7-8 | TGTGCCAGCAGCCTCCCCCCCTGGACGCAGTATTTT | CASSLPPWTQYF
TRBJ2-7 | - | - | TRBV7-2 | TGTGCCAGTAACCTGTGGAATGAGCAGTACTTC | CASNLWNEQYF
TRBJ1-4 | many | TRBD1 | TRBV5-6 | TGTGCCAGCAGCTTGAGCGGACAGGGGGCGGAAAAACTGTTTTTT | CASSLSGQGAEKLFF
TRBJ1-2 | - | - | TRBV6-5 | TGTGCCAGCAGTTACTCACTCCGCGCAAGCTATGGCTACACCTTC | CASSYSLRASYGYTF
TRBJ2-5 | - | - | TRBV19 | TGTGCCAGTAGTGAATACAGGGAGGAGACCCAGTACTTC | CASSEYREETQYF
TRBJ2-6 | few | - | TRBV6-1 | TGTGCCAGCAGTGGCTGGACGTCTGGGGCCAACGTCCTGACTTTC | CASSGWTSGANVLTF
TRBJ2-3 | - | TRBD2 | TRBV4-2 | TGTGCCAGCAGCGAGGGACTAGCGGGGGGACACACAGATACGCAGTATTTT | CASSEGLAGGHTDTQYF
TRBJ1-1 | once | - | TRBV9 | TGTGCCAGCAGCCCCCGGGGTGATGCGAGGATTGACACTGAAGCTTTCTTT | CASSPRGDARIDTEAFF
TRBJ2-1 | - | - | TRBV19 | TGTGCCAGTAGTATAGGAAAGGACCTCAAGGCGTACAATGAGCAGTTCTTC | CASSIGKDLKAYNEQFF
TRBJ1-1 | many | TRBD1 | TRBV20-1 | TGCAGTGCTAGAGACCCCGGGACAGGGTGGGCTGAAGCTTTCTTT | CSARDPGTGWAEAFF
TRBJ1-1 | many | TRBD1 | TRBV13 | TGTGCCAGCAGCTTAGGCCATGGACAGGCCGCGGCTGAAGCTTTCTTT | CASSLGHGQAAAEAFF
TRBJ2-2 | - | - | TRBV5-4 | TGTGCCAGCAGAAAGACAGGGAACACCGGGGAGCTGTTTTTT | CASRKTGNTGELFF
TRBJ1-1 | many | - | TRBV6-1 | TGTGCCAGCAGTGAGCCGGGACCGAGCAACACTGAAGCTTTCTTT | CASSEPGPSNTEAFF
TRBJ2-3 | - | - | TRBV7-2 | TGTGCCAGCAGTAGCCAGGGGGGGCCGGTGTATTTT | CASSSQGGPVYF
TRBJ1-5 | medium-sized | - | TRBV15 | TGTGCCACCAGAGGGGGGGGGAGCCCTTATAGCAATCAGCCCCAGCATTTT | CATRGGGSPYSNQPQHF